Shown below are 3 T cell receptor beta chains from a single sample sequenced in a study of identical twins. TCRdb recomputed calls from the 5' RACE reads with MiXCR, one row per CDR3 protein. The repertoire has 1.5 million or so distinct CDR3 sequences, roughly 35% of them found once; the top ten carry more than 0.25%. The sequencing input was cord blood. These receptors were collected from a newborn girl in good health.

CDR3 sequence (DNA): TGTGCCAGCAGTGACCCGTGGAATGAGCAGTTCTTC. Translating gives CASSDPWNEQFF. The chain carries TRBV6-1 and TRBJ2-1; D is ambiguous. The CDR3 has 12 amino acids. V was cut by 3 bases and J by 7 bases, with 7 bases left in between. Germline V gene sequence: CDR1 MNHNS, CDR2 SASEGT.

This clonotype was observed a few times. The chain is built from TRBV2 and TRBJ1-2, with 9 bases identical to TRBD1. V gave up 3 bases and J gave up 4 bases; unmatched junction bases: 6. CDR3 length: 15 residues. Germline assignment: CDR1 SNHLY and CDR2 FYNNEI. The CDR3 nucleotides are TGTGCCAGCAGTGATCGTACAGGGGGCACCTATGGCTACACCTTC. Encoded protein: CASSDRTGGTYGYTF.

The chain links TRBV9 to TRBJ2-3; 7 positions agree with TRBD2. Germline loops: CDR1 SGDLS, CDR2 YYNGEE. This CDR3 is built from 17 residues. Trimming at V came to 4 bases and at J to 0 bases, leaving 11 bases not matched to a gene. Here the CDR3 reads CASSQPPLAASTDTQYF. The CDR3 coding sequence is TGTGCCAGCAGCCAACCACCCCTAGCGGCTAGCACAGATACGCAGTATTTT.